Listed below are T cell receptor beta chains from one sample, sequenced in a study of T cell responses to AZD1222 COVID-19 vaccine. Clones were sequenced by immunoSEQ multiplex PCR, and TCRdb holds only the in-frame ones, with some missing. This sample yields 160,000 or so clones, of which 90% are seen a single time; 1.5% belongs to the top ten. Sample: peripheral blood, taken 28 days after the second AZD1222 dose. The receptors were gathered from an adult who received the AZD1222 COVID-19 vaccine. The CDR3 runs from the conserved cysteine through the conserved F or W. D genes are given only for firm matches. For some rows the clone size is stated as once, few or many, or as a class when expanded; others skip it.

CDR3 | DNA | J | V | D | size
CASSWETGGGEQYF | TGTGCCAGCAGTTGGGAGACAGGGGGAGGCGAGCAGTACTTC | TRBJ2-7 | TRBV7-9 | TRBD1 | .
CASSPGVSNSPLHF | TGTGCCAGCAGCCCAGGGGTCTCCAATTCACCCCTCCACTTT | TRBJ1-6 | TRBV7-8 | . | few
CASSPPGPEQYF | TGTGCCAGCAGCCCGCCGGGGCCCGAGCAGTACTTC | TRBJ2-7 | TRBV21-1 | . | .
CATSRDLRGGSPLHF | TGTGCCACCAGCAGAGATCTGAGGGGCGGTTCACCCCTCCACTTT | TRBJ1-6 | TRBV15 | . | .
CASGVSVNNEQFF | TGTGCCAGCGGGGTTTCAGTAAACAATGAGCAGTTCTTC | TRBJ2-1 | TRBV6-1 | . | .
CASSISSGRGNEQFF | TGTGCCAGTAGTATTAGTAGCGGGAGGGGGAATGAGCAGTTCTTC | TRBJ2-1 | TRBV19 | TRBD2 | .
CASSLAGTGARNEQFF | TGCGCCAGCAGCTTGGCCGGAACGGGAGCGCGCAATGAGCAGTTCTTC | TRBJ2-1 | TRBV5-1 | . | .
CASSHPRGYGYTF | TGTGCCAGCAGCCACCCCCGCGGCTATGGCTACACCTTC | TRBJ1-2 | TRBV12-3/TRBV12-4 | . | .
CASQGATSSFEQYF | TGTGCCAGCCAGGGAGCGACTAGCTCCTTCGAGCAGTACTTC | TRBJ2-7 | TRBV11-2 | TRBD2 | .
CASILLNTEAFF | TGTGCCAGCATCTTATTGAACACTGAAGCTTTCTTT | TRBJ1-1 | TRBV2 | . | .
CASSRTANTEAFF | TGTGCCAGTAGTCGGACGGCGAACACTGAAGCTTTCTTT | TRBJ1-1 | TRBV19 | . | .
CASSLRSSGPYEQYF | TGTGCCAGCAGCTTAAGGTCTAGCGGGCCATACGAGCAGTACTTC | TRBJ2-7 | TRBV7-2 | TRBD2 | .
CASRGGRMNTEAFF | TGTGCCAGCAGGGGGGGACGAATGAACACTGAAGCTTTCTTT | TRBJ1-1 | TRBV6-5 | . | once
CASSPQGGTTDTQYF | TGTGCCAGTAGTCCGCAGGGGGGTACGACAGATACGCAGTATTTT | TRBJ2-3 | TRBV19 | . | .
CASSFGTASYEQYF | TGTGCCAGCAGTTTCGGGACAGCTTCCTACGAGCAGTACTTC | TRBJ2-7 | TRBV28 | TRBD1 | .
CASSSPLGVPHF | TGCGCCAGCAGTTCGCCTTTGGGGGTCCCCCACTTC | TRBJ2-7 | TRBV5-1 | . | .
CAWSAGHLATNEKLFF | TGTGCCTGGAGTGCGGGACACCTTGCAACTAATGAAAAACTGTTTTTT | TRBJ1-4 | TRBV30 | . | .
CASSLLGGSTDTQYF | TGTGCCAGCAGTTTACTGGGAGGCAGCACAGATACGCAGTATTTT | TRBJ2-3 | TRBV28 | . | .
CASTTHRPGDTEAFF | TGTGCCAGCACGACCCACCGGCCTGGAGACACTGAAGCTTTCTTT | TRBJ1-1 | TRBV6-5 | . | .
CASSLPREGSGYTF | TGCGCCAGCAGCCTACCCCGCGAAGGGTCCGGCTACACCTTC | TRBJ1-2 | TRBV5-1 | . | .
CASSPGEIQAFF | TGTGCCAGCAGCCCAGGGGAGATTCAAGCTTTCTTT | TRBJ1-1 | TRBV7-9 | . | .
CASRSHGAQETQYF | TGTGCCAGCAGGTCCCACGGAGCCCAAGAGACCCAGTACTTC | TRBJ2-5 | TRBV27 | . | .
CASSRWVGEQYF | TGTGCCAGCAGCCGCTGGGTGGGGGAGCAGTACTTC | TRBJ2-7 | TRBV7-9 | . | .
CSASSQGGNQPQHF | TGCAGTGCTAGTTCTCAGGGGGGCAATCAGCCCCAGCATTTT | TRBJ1-5 | TRBV20-1 | TRBD1 | .
CASSQVQGNYGYTF | TGTGCCAGCAGCCAAGTTCAGGGAAACTATGGCTACACCTTC | TRBJ1-2 | TRBV3-1/TRBV3-2 | . | .
CASSLDRFEQYF | TGTGCCAGCAGCTTAGATCGTTTCGAGCAGTACTTC | TRBJ2-7 | TRBV7-8 | . | few
CASSLVQGSGYRYTF | TGTGCCAGCAGCTTAGTACAGGGGTCGGGCTATCGCTACACCTTC | TRBJ1-2 | TRBV7-2 | TRBD1 | .
CASSQVWDYGYTF | TGTGCCAGCAGTCAGGTCTGGGACTATGGCTACACCTTC | TRBJ1-2 | TRBV12-3/TRBV12-4 | . | once
CASKRDSHQETQYF | TGTGCCAGCAAGCGGGACTCGCACCAAGAGACCCAGTACTTC | TRBJ2-5 | TRBV2 | TRBD2 | .
CASSRGKRANYGYTF | TGTGCCAGCAGCCGGGGGAAGCGTGCTAACTATGGCTACACCTTC | TRBJ1-2 | TRBV5-6 | . | .
CASSSRGGGYEQFF | TGTGCCAGCAGCTCCCGGGGGGGAGGGTATGAGCAGTTCTTC | TRBJ2-1 | TRBV7-8 | TRBD2 | .
CASSLTGTYQETQYF | TGTGCCAGCAGCTTGACGGGGACGTACCAAGAGACCCAGTACTTC | TRBJ2-5 | TRBV11-2 | . | .
CASSQDAILRAYEQYF | TGTGCCAGCAGCCAAGACGCGATCTTGAGAGCCTACGAGCAGTACTTC | TRBJ2-7 | TRBV3-1/TRBV3-2 | . | .
CASSLGVTGELFF | TGTGCCAGCAGCTTAGGGGTTACCGGGGAGCTGTTTTTT | TRBJ2-2 | TRBV11-3 | . | .
CATQGTSVYNEQFF | TGTGCCACCCAAGGGACTAGCGTATACAATGAGCAGTTCTTC | TRBJ2-1 | TRBV24-1 | TRBD2 | few